The 6 T cell receptor beta chains below all came from one sample that was sequenced in a study of naive and memory T cell subsets (dated by TCRdb to the late 2010s). Receptor amplification or capture employed 5' RACE. The data were produced on an Illumina MiSeq. The ligated cDNA was amplified in four rounds of PCR with nested alpha and beta constant region primers together with the SP2 primer. The public reads were reanalyzed by TCRdb: fastp trimming at Q25, MiXCR alignment, in-frame beta chains only. Here each entry gathers all rows of one CDR3 protein and keeps the most common genes and DNA. The sample includes tens of thousands of distinct CDR3 sequences, with over 6% observed a single time. The top ten hold around a tenth of the sample. The study reported a robust and sensitive protocol to amplify, sequence and analyze TCRs, based on 3' ligation of a UMI-containing oligonucleotide to TCR cDNA.

The receptors shown here come from a female donor in good health.

This clonotype appeared many times. The chain recombines TRBV7-2 with TRBJ2-7, with D perhaps TRBD2 (5 bases). The CDR3 is 14 residues long. Germline V lookup: CDR1 SGHTA, CDR2 FQGNSA. Trimming shortened V by 5 bases and J by 7 bases, and 18 bases separated the two germline ends. This chain's CDR3 is CASSLWTSAVEQYF. The CDR3 region has the DNA TGTGCCAGCAGCCTATGGACTTCAGCAGTGGAGCAGTACTTC.

Ten or more counts support this clonotype. The V and J genes are TRBV7-9 and TRBJ1-5; no definite D call. Germline CDR1 and CDR2: SEHNR and FQNEAQ (reference sequence). V shed 5 bases and J shed 3 bases, with 14 bases lying between them. The CDR3 loop spans 15 amino acids. CDR3: CASSPTRGPNQPQHF. CDR3 coding DNA: TGTGCCAGCAGCCCGACGAGAGGGCCCAATCAGCCCCAGCATTTT.

The rearrangement joins TRBV20-1 to TRBJ2-7, with TRBD1 matching over 7 bases. This CDR3 is 14 amino acids long. Per the germline V gene, CDR1 is DFQATT and CDR2 is SNEGSKA (reference sequence). J lost 5 bases, V lost 5 bases, and 12 bases had no gene match. The CDR3, as DNA: TGCAGTGCTCCTTTTGACAGGGATGCTAACGAGCAGTACTTC. Its protein is CSAPFDRDANEQYF.

The CDR3 here is CASRLQGNYGYTF. CDR3 sequence (DNA): TGTGCCAGCAGGTTACAGGGGAACTATGGCTACACCTTC. The rearrangement links TRBV7-9 to TRBJ1-2, with 7 positions matching TRBD1. The CDR3 is 13 amino acids. CDR1 is SEHNR, CDR2 FQNEAQ, per germline (reference sequence). The J segment lost 2 bases and the V segment lost 6 bases, leaving 3 bases of the junction unmatched.

This clonotype was detected a few times. The chain joins TRBV4-3 to TRBJ2-7; no definite D call. This CDR3 has 13 amino acids. Trimming removed 0 bases from V and 7 bases from J, with 10 bases in between. Germline V gene lookup returns CDR1 LGHNA and CDR2 YSLEER. CDR3 in DNA: TGCGCCAGCAGCCAAGATTGCAGAGAAGAGCAGTACTTC. It is translated as CASSQDCREEQYF.

This clonotype was counted ten times or more. The V and J genes are TRBV4-3 and TRBJ2-3; 8 bases are shared with TRBD2. Germline V gene lookup returns CDR1 LGHNA and CDR2 YSLEER. V was clipped by 0 bases and J by 4 bases; unmatched bases: 9. CDR3 size: 17 residues. CDR3 sequence reads: CASSQDSAGGESDTQYF. The CDR3 nucleotides read TGCGCCAGCAGCCAAGATTCGGCGGGGGGTGAATCAGATACGCAGTATTTT.